The 24 T cell receptor beta chains listed next were all sequenced from one sample in a study of blood T cell repertoires in COVID-19. The protocol was immunoSEQ multiplex PCR, while the TCRdb copy is restricted to in-frame clones and leaves out a portion. The sample lists roughly 140,000 clones; 65% to 85% were seen once. Sample: peripheral blood. Receptor source: a woman aged 55-75 years with acute or convalescent COVID-19.

V is TRBV12-5 and J is TRBJ2-1; D may be TRBD1 (5 bases). The germline CDR1 and CDR2 sequences are LGHNT and FRNRAP. The CDR3 runs 13 residues. V was trimmed by 2 bases and J by 8 bases, leaving 10 bases between them. CDR3 coding DNA: TGTGCTAGTGGTTTGCAAAGGGGCGATGAGCAGTTCTTC. Protein: CASGLQRGDEQFF.

The chain is built from TRBV15 and TRBJ2-5; a possible D gene is TRBD1 (6 bases). Germline V CDR1 and CDR2: LNHNV, YYDKDF (reference sequence). V was pared by 1 base and J by 3 bases, with 18 bases between. The CDR3 consists of 17 residues. Here the CDR3 DNA reads TGTGCCACCAGCAGAGCCAGGGGACCCGGAAAAGAAGAGACCCAGTACTTC. It codes for CATSRARGPGKEETQYF.

This clone occurred once. This chain connects TRBV6-5 to TRBJ1-6, with D hard to call. CDR3 size: 15 residues. Germline CDR1 and CDR2: MNHEY and SVGAGI. V was clipped by 2 bases and J by 9 bases, with 14 bases between them. CDR3 bases: TGTGCCAGCAGTTACGGGGAGGGATTCCCTTCACCCCTCCACTTT. It codes for CASSYGEGFPSPLHF.

The chain employs TRBV7-3 and TRBJ2-1, with TRBD2 identical over 12 bases. Germline V gene sequence: CDR1 SGHTA, CDR2 FQGTGA. Trimming cost V 4 bases and J 10 bases; bases outside gene matches: 11. The CDR3 is 16 amino acids. DNA for the CDR3: TGTGCCAGCAGCTCCACACGCGGGACTAGCGGGCGGGAGCAGTTCTTC. Translated, it gives CASSSTRGTSGREQFF.

This chain uses TRBV27 with TRBJ2-3; 9 bases line up with TRBD2. CDR3 length equals 17 residues. The V segment lost 2 bases and the J segment 5 bases; nucleotides outside the gene matches: 11. Germline V gene sequence: CDR1 MNHEY, CDR2 SMNVEV (reference sequence). CDR3 sequence: CASSLLLAGAVGDTQYF. In DNA form, the CDR3 reads TGTGCCAGCAGTTTACTCTTAGCGGGAGCGGTGGGAGATACGCAGTATTTT.

This chain joins TRBV6-5 and TRBJ1-3; a weak D match, TRBD1 (5 bases). The CDR3 consists of 15 residues. Between the trimmed V and J ends, which lost 2 bases and 0 bases, there was a span of 8 bases. Germline V gene sequence: CDR1 MNHEY, CDR2 SVGAGI. The DNA for the CDR3 is TGTGCCAGCAGTTACACTACAGGCTCTGGAAACACCATATATTTT. Translating it yields CASSYTTGSGNTIYF.

This clone showed up just once. The chain is built from TRBV11-2 and TRBJ2-1, with D tentatively TRBD2 (5 bases). The CDR3 runs to 12 residues. Trimming shortened V by 8 bases and J by 9 bases, and 14 bases separated the two germline ends. The germline gives CDR1 SGHAT, CDR2 FQNNGV. The CDR3 reads CASSNAGIEQFF. The DNA for the CDR3 is TGTGCCAGCTCGAACGCCGGGATTGAGCAGTTCTTC. The entire variable domain, with the rest obtained from reference TRBV11-2 and TRBJ2-1, is as follows: EAGVAQSPRYKIIEKRQSVAFWCNPISGHATLYWYQQILGQGPKLLIQFQNNGVVDDSQLPKDRFSAERLKGVDSTLKIQPAKLEDSAVYLCASSNAGIEQFFGPGTRLTVL.

The chain recombines TRBV6-5 with TRBJ1-1; the D is unclear. Germline values: CDR1 MNHEY, CDR2 SVGAGI. Trimming took 2 bases from V and 5 from J, leaving 9 bases between them. This CDR3 comprises 13 residues. CDR3 sequence (DNA): TGTGCCAGCAGTTACCGGTCTCAAACTGAAGCTTTCTTT. As protein: CASSYRSQTEAFF.

The rearrangement uses TRBV11-2 and TRBJ2-7; TRBD2 is a possible D gene (6 bases). The CDR3 has 14 amino acids. Germline V gives CDR1 SGHAT, CDR2 FQNNGV. The V and J ends lost 2 bases and 3 bases respectively, with 11 bases between them. The CDR3, as DNA: TGTGCCAGCAGCTTATCCATAGCGGTCTACGAGCAGTACTTC. Its translation: CASSLSIAVYEQYF.

This chain joins TRBV27 and TRBJ1-4, with 7 bases identical to TRBD1. This CDR3 is 18 amino acids long. CDR1 is MNHEY, CDR2 SMNVEV, per germline (reference sequence). V gave up 6 bases and J gave up 10 bases; unmatched junction bases: 23. The CDR3 sequence is CASSASGDSYGTGRKLFF. For the CDR3, the DNA is TGTGCCAGCAGCGCCTCAGGGGACAGTTACGGGACGGGGAGAAAACTGTTTTTT.

This clone was detected only once. This chain joins TRBV12-3 or TRBV12-4 and TRBJ1-2; D possibly corresponds to TRBD1 (5 bases). This CDR3 has 13 amino acids. Trimming removed 2 bases at V and 6 bases at J, with 10 bases between. The CDR3 nucleotides are TGTGCCAGCAGTTTACGCAGGGTACATGGCTACACCTTC. This encodes CASSLRRVHGYTF.

This clone was seen a single time. This chain links TRBV7-9 with TRBJ2-3, with D perhaps matching TRBD2 (5 bases). Germline CDR1 is SEHNR and CDR2 is FQNEAQ (reference sequence). Trimming removed 5 bases at V and 0 bases at J, with 12 bases between. The CDR3 is made up of 15 amino acids. As DNA, the CDR3 is TGTGCCAGCAGCCCCTACGGGGTTAGCACAGATACGCAGTATTTT. It translates to CASSPYGVSTDTQYF.

The chain has TRBV9 and TRBJ2-5; perhaps TRBD2 as D (6 bases). Trimming took off 0 bases at V and 5 bases at J, with 8 bases between the two ends. The length of the CDR3 is 13 residues. Germline V gene data show CDR1 as SGDLS and CDR2 as YYNGEE. The CDR3 region is CASSVAGRETQYF. In DNA, the CDR3 is TGTGCCAGCAGCGTAGCAGGGAGGGAGACCCAGTACTTC.

J is TRBJ1-5 and V is TRBV28; the D gene is possibly TRBD1 (5 bases). V was clipped by 6 bases and J by 6 bases, with 18 bases between them. This CDR3 spans 15 amino acids. From germline, CDR1 is MDHEN and CDR2 SYDVKM. CDR3 DNA: TGTGCCAGCAGCCCTGGGGGGGGGTTAGGTCAGCCCCAGCATTTT. Protein: CASSPGGGLGQPQHF.

V is TRBV7-9 and J is TRBJ2-1, with TRBD2 identical over 9 bases. Per germline, CDR1 SEHNR and CDR2 FQNEAQ (reference sequence). V gave up 5 bases and J gave up 4 bases; unmatched junction bases: 6. The CDR3 has 15 residues. CDR3 region: CASSPRLAEYNEQFF. CDR3 DNA: TGTGCCAGCAGCCCCAGACTAGCGGAATACAATGAGCAGTTCTTC.

CDR3 nucleotides: TGTGCCAGCAGATTACGAGCGGGAGGGAGCACAGATACGCAGTATTTT. Its translation: CASRLRAGGSTDTQYF. This chain joins TRBV2 and TRBJ2-3, with TRBD2 matching over 10 bases. V dropped 6 bases and J dropped 0; count of bases not matched to a gene: 6. CDR1 and CDR2 (germline): SNHLY, FYNNEI. The CDR3 loop spans 16 amino acids. Full variable domain (rest looked up from reference TRBV2 and TRBJ2-3): EPEVTQTPSHQVTQMGQEVILRCVPISNHLYFYWYRQILGQKVEFLVSFYNNEISEKSEIFDDQFSVERPDGSNFTLKIRSTKLEDSAMYFCASRLRAGGSTDTQYFGPGTRLTVL.

V and J are TRBV10-1 and TRBJ2-7; D is possibly TRBD2 (5 bases). The CDR3 contains 13 residues. V lost 6 bases and J lost 0, with 9 bases in between. Germline V gene data show CDR1 as WNHNN and CDR2 as SYGVQD (reference sequence). The CDR3 bases are TGCGCCAGCAGCGATGGGAGCTCCTACGAGCAGTACTTC. This encodes CASSDGSSYEQYF.

The chain carries TRBV7-9 and TRBJ2-7; 7 bases are shared with TRBD2. This CDR3 is 15 amino acids long. Trimming removed 5 bases from V and 3 bases from J; junction bases left unmatched: 10. CDR1 and CDR2 (germline): SEHNR, FQNEAQ (reference sequence). The CDR3 is CASSTSSGMLYEQYF. CDR3 nucleotide sequence: TGTGCCAGCAGCACGTCTAGCGGTATGCTCTACGAGCAGTACTTC. Using reference TRBV7-9 and TRBJ2-7 for the parts outside the CDR3, the full variable domain is DTGVSQNPRHKITKRGQNVTFRCDPISEHNRLYWYRQTLGQGPEFLTYFQNEAQLEKSRLLSDRFSAERPKGSFSTLEIQRTEQGDSAMYLCASSTSSGMLYEQYFGPGTRLTVT.

This clone was picked up one time. This chain uses TRBV5-1 with TRBJ2-2; 10 bases agree with TRBD2. This CDR3 spans 17 amino acids. CDR1 and CDR2 from the germline V gene are SGHRS and YFSETQ. V gave up 0 bases and J gave up 4 bases; unmatched junction bases: 6. The CDR3 DNA sequence: TGCGCCAGCAGCTTGGGGCTAGCGGGAGTCATCACCGGGGAGCTGTTTTTT. Amino acids: CASSLGLAGVITGELFF.

This sequence joins TRBV10-3 and TRBJ1-1; 9 positions agree with TRBD1. Looked up from germline, CDR1 is ENHRY and CDR2 is SYGVKD. This CDR3 has 13 residues. V was clipped by 10 bases and J by 1 base; unmatched bases: 4. CDR3 in amino acids: CASGQGKNTEAFF. The CDR3, as DNA: TGTGCCAGCGGACAGGGGAAGAACACTGAAGCTTTCTTT.

The chain has TRBV5-1 and TRBJ2-5; 9 bases line up with TRBD2. Germline CDR1 SGHRS, CDR2 YFSETQ. The V segment lost 10 bases and the J segment 3 bases; nucleotides outside the gene matches: 16. The CDR3 length is 16 residues. CDR3 sequence reads: CASTRGAGGREETQYF. CDR3 nucleotides: TGCGCCTCCACGAGAGGAGCGGGAGGCAGAGAAGAGACCCAGTACTTC.

This clone was observed a few times. The V call is TRBV24-1, the J call TRBJ1-5; D might be TRBD1 (6 bases). Germline assignment: CDR1 KGHDR and CDR2 SFDVKD. This CDR3 comprises 17 residues. V was trimmed by 1 base and J by 1 base, leaving 13 bases between them. The CDR3 spells CATSDFGRRGSNQPQHF. The CDR3, as DNA: TGTGCCACCAGTGATTTTGGTCGCAGGGGAAGCAATCAGCCCCAGCATTTT.

V is TRBV5-1 and J is TRBJ1-5; 7 nucleotides line up with TRBD1. Germline lookup yields CDR1 SGHRS and CDR2 YFSETQ. The V and J ends lost 3 bases and 4 bases, in that order; junction bases with no gene match: 4. This CDR3 is built from 14 residues. CDR3 in amino acids: CASSWDSLNQPQHF. CDR3 nucleotide sequence: TGCGCCAGCAGCTGGGACAGCCTGAATCAGCCCCAGCATTTT.

The J gene is TRBJ2-3, the V gene TRBV2; TRBD1 matches 7 bases. The CDR3 is made up of 15 amino acids. Germline V lookup: CDR1 SNHLY, CDR2 FYNNEI. Trimming cost V 4 bases and J 3 bases; bases outside gene matches: 7. In DNA, the CDR3 is TGTGCCAGCAGTGGAACAACAGGGGTTACAGATACGCAGTATTTT. It encodes CASSGTTGVTDTQYF.